Presented here are 17 T cell receptor beta chains from one specimen sequenced in a study of cytomegalovirus exposure and HLA in healthy donors. Researchers ran the PCR with 60 Vbeta and 13 Jbeta primers. The method was immunoSEQ multiplex PCR; TCRdb's version includes in-frame clones alone and lacks a portion of them. The data hold under 200,000 clones, with approximately 80% observed a single time. Specimen: PBMCs. These receptors all stem from a woman between 50 and 59 years old in good health and CMV-seronegative.

To note about this clone: An end of the junction does not agree with germline; a read error may underlie this. The chain links TRBV7-9 to TRBJ1-5; no firm D call. Germline V gene sequence: CDR1 SEHNR, CDR2 FQNEAQ (reference sequence). CDR3 length: 12 residues. CDR3 region: CSSSSWPQPQHF. As DNA, the CDR3 is TGTTCCAGCAGCTCCTGGCCGCAGCCCCAGCATTTT.

The chain uses TRBV6-1 and TRBJ2-3; 7 bases are a match to TRBD2. The V gene's germline CDR1 is MNHNS and CDR2 SASEGT. The CDR3 loop spans 15 amino acids. J lost 0 bases, V lost 7 bases, and 7 bases had no gene match. The CDR3 DNA reads as TGTGCCAGCATTGGGAGGGAATGGAGCACAGATACGCAGTATTTT. Its translation is CASIGREWSTDTQYF.

Only a few counts were recorded for this clone. Different DNA sequences within this sample yield the same CDR3. The rearrangement links TRBV5-1 to TRBJ2-7; 11 positions match TRBD1. V trimming: 3 bases; J trimming: 3 bases; junction bases outside the gene matches: 2. CDR1 is SGHRS and CDR2 is YFSETQ in the germline V gene. The CDR3 runs 14 residues. CDR3 protein: CASSSGTGGYEQYF. In nucleotides, the CDR3 is TGCGCCAGCAGCTCCGGGACAGGGGGCTACGAGCAGTACTTC.

In nucleotides, the CDR3 is TGTGCCAGCGCCTGGGAAGGGGAAACCCGCTACGAGCAGTACTTC. Residues: CASAWEGETRYEQYF. The rearrangement links TRBV27 to TRBJ2-7; a possible D gene is TRBD1 (5 bases). V shed 8 bases and J shed 3 bases, with 20 bases lying between them. Germline V CDR1 and CDR2: MNHEY, SMNVEV (reference sequence). The CDR3 totals 15 residues.

V usage is TRBV6-5 and J usage is TRBJ2-1; a possible D gene is TRBD1 (6 bases). V was trimmed by 0 bases and J by 7 bases, leaving 16 bases between them. The CDR3 is 16 amino acids. Germline V gives CDR1 MNHEY, CDR2 SVGAGI. CDR3: CASSYSRVPQGNEQFF. The CDR3 DNA reads TGTGCCAGCAGTTACTCCCGGGTCCCTCAGGGGAATGAGCAGTTCTTC.

This chain joins TRBV6-1 and TRBJ1-2; weak D call: TRBD1 (6 bases). Per the germline V gene, CDR1 is MNHNS and CDR2 is SASEGT. The CDR3 totals 14 residues. V was pared by 5 bases and J by 4 bases, with 14 bases between. CDR3 nucleotides: TGTGCCAGCAGTTCCTCAGGGGTGGGCTATGGCTACACCTTC. Protein sequence: CASSSSGVGYGYTF.

The gene calls are TRBV4-1 and TRBJ2-5, with D perhaps matching TRBD1 (6 bases). The J call is in doubt because the DNA end fits TRBJ2-7 better. Germline CDR1 and CDR2: MGHRA and YSYEKL. The CDR3 has 14 residues. The CDR3 reads CASSQVQGMNEQYF. The CDR3 DNA follows: TGCGCCAGCAGCCAAGTACAGGGTATGAACGAGCAGTACTTC.

The chain employs TRBV28 and TRBJ1-2; 9 bases map to TRBD1. The CDR3 covers 11 residues. After removal of 6 bases from V and 12 bases from J, the junction contained 5 bases not matched to a gene. Germline CDR1 reads MDHEN; CDR2 reads SYDVKM. The CDR3 loop reads CASREQGAHTF. The CDR3 bases are TGTGCCAGCAGGGAACAGGGGGCCCACACCTTC.

This clone appeared once. V is TRBV7-8 and J is TRBJ1-4; D unclear. Trimming shortened V by 2 bases and J by 7 bases, and 17 bases separated the two germline ends. From germline, CDR1 is SGHVS and CDR2 FQNEAQ. The CDR3 has 16 amino acids. The CDR3 bases are TGTGCCAGCAGCTTATACCGGCTCGCCACGGGTGAAAAACTGTTTTTT. This encodes CASSLYRLATGEKLFF.

This chain links TRBV19 with TRBJ1-5; 11 bases map to TRBD1. The CDR3 has 16 residues. The V gene's germline CDR1 is LNHDA and CDR2 SQIVND (reference sequence). J lost 6 bases, V lost 3 bases, and 7 bases had no gene match. CDR3 amino acids: CASSIPRGQGAQPQHF. The CDR3 DNA sequence: TGTGCCAGTAGTATCCCTCGCGGACAGGGGGCTCAGCCCCAGCATTTT.

This sequence joins TRBV7-6 and TRBJ1-4, with TRBD1 identical over 9 bases. Trimming took 4 bases from V and 4 from J; bases not matched to a gene: 1. The germline CDR1 and CDR2 sequences are SGHVS and FNYEAQ. The CDR3 contains 14 residues. The CDR3 coding sequence is TGTGCCAGCAGCTCGGGACAGGGTAATGAAAAACTGTTTTTT. Translating gives CASSSGQGNEKLFF.

This clone has a single count. The chain joins TRBV19 to TRBJ2-2, with D tentatively TRBD2 (6 bases). V was trimmed by 0 bases and J by 4 bases, leaving 15 bases between them. CDR1 LNHDA and CDR2 SQIVND come from the germline V gene (reference sequence). The CDR3 length is 17 residues. The CDR3 coding sequence is TGTGCCAGTAGTATAGATGGCCAGGGAGGCAGCACCGGGGAGCTGTTTTTT. Residues: CASSIDGQGGSTGELFF.

Regarding this clone: Other nucleotide sequences in the sample specify the same CDR3. V usage is TRBV28 and J usage is TRBJ1-5, with D perhaps TRBD1 (5 bases). Germline V gene lookup returns CDR1 MDHEN and CDR2 SYDVKM. V lost 5 bases to trimming and J lost 2 bases, with 10 bases between them. CDR3 length: 14 residues. This chain's CDR3 is CASSLTGGNQPQHF. CDR3 bases: TGTGCCAGCAGTCTAACAGGTGGCAATCAGCCCCAGCATTTT. Full variable domain (outside the CDR3, taken from reference TRBV28 and TRBJ1-5): DVKVTQSSRYLVKRTGEKVFLECVQDMDHENMFWYRQDPGLGLRLIYFSYDVKMKEKGDIPEGYSVSREKKERFSLILESASTNQTSMYLCASSLTGGNQPQHFGDGTRLSIL.

There are a few counts of this clone. This chain links TRBV19 with TRBJ2-1; D unresolved. Per germline, CDR1 LNHDA and CDR2 SQIVND (reference sequence). The CDR3 runs 12 residues. Trimming took off 5 bases at V and 9 bases at J, with 11 bases between the two ends. The CDR3 loop is CASSPTYREQFF. CDR3 sequence (DNA): TGTGCCAGTAGTCCCACCTACCGTGAGCAGTTCTTC.

The chain has TRBV28 and TRBJ1-1, with D hard to call. The V and J ends lost 7 bases and 10 bases respectively, with 22 bases between them. The CDR3 length is 14 residues. Germline V gene lookup returns CDR1 MDHEN and CDR2 SYDVKM. Here the CDR3 DNA reads TGTGCCAGCATTGTGGGAGGTAATGCGGGTACAGCTTTCTTT. The encoded protein is CASIVGGNAGTAFF.

The V call is TRBV2, the J call TRBJ2-7; TRBD1 agrees at 7 bases. CDR1 is SNHLY and CDR2 is FYNNEI in the germline V gene. Trimming took 7 bases from V and 0 from J; bases not matched to a gene: 9. This CDR3 has 15 residues. In DNA form, the CDR3 reads TGTGCCAGCACCCTGGACAGGCTGAGCTCCTACGAGCAGTACTTC. It specifies CASTLDRLSSYEQYF.

V gene TRBV6-1 combines with J gene TRBJ2-2, with D perhaps matching TRBD2 (5 bases). V lost 7 bases and J lost 1, with 7 bases in between. Germline loops: CDR1 MNHNS, CDR2 SASEGT. This CDR3 has 13 amino acids. CDR3 DNA sequence: TGTGCCAGCATTGGGAGGAACACCGGGGAGCTGTTTTTT. Amino acid sequence: CASIGRNTGELFF.